The subject of this entry is one T cell receptor beta chain. The data belong to a study of blood T cell repertoires in COVID-19. Original methodology: Estimated nucleated cell counts came from reference gene primer amplification. The repertoire was sequenced with immunoSEQ multiplex PCR; TCRdb's copy has only in-frame clones and lacks some. That table supplies the V and J calls and clone size; D and trimming were determined from the DNA. This table has 150,000 to 190,000 clones, about 88% appearing once. Germline V gene lookup returns CDR1 MDHEN and CDR2 SYDVKM. J gave up 4 bases and V 8 bases, and 12 bases lay outside the gene matches. The CDR3 covers 15 residues.

The sequence derives from a woman between 65 and 79 years old with acute or convalescent COVID-19. What was sequenced was peripheral blood. This chain connects TRBV28 to TRBJ1-2; 8 bases map to TRBD1. DNA of the CDR3: TGTGCCAGCTCGATAAGGCGGACAGGGCCCTATGGCTACACCTTC. Protein sequence: CASSIRRTGPYGYTF.